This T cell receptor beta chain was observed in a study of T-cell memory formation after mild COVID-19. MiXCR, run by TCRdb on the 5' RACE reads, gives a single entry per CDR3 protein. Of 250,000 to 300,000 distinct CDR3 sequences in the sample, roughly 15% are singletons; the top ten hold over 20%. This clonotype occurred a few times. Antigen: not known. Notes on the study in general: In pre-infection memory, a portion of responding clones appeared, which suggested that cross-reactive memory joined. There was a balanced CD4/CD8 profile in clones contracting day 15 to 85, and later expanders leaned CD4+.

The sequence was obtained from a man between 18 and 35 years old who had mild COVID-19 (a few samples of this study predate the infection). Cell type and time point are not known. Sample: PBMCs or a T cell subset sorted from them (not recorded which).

Here the CDR3 reads CASSDPDRGVSPLHF. CDR3 in DNA: TGCGCCAGCAGCGATCCCGACAGGGGGGTTTCACCCCTCCACTTT. The V call is TRBV5-1, the J call TRBJ1-6; 9 positions agree with TRBD1. The CDR3 is 15 residues long. The junction had 8 bases not matched to a gene; V was cut back by 4 bases and J by 9 bases. Looked up from germline, CDR1 is SGHRS and CDR2 is YFSETQ.